The sample holds one count of the clone carrying this T cell receptor (beta chain). Antigen specificity is unknown. Assay: immunoSEQ multiplex PCR; the TCRdb copy retains only in-frame clones and omits some. The table lists about 2.1 million clones, around 95% of them singletons. In the naive CD8 group, cells lacked CD45RO and were positively selected for CCR7, so terminally differentiated effector memory CD45RA+ cells were left out. The source of the sample is a study of shared clonotypes between healthy human individuals. Study-level information: Per donor, three plates held CD4 naive cells, three held CD4 memory, two held CD8 naive and one held CD8 memory. Study-wide points: Generation probability values for non-shared clonotypes were lower than those for clonotypes shared by all four donors. Larger estimated richness was generally seen in naive subsets than in memory subsets.

The CDR3 extends over 17 amino acids. Trimming removed 1 base at V and 3 bases at J, with 15 bases between. CDR1 is LGHNA, CDR2 YNFKEQ, per germline. V usage is TRBV4-2 and J usage is TRBJ2-2; D assignment may be TRBD1 or TRBD2 (6 bases each). The sequenced sample was naive CD8+ T cells from PBMCs. The clonotype originates from a man younger than 35 in good health. Some clones in this sample may be carry-over from other donors' samples. CDR3 amino acids: CASSQVVRGRDTGELFF. Here the CDR3 DNA reads TGTGCCAGCAGCCAAGTTGTCCGGGGGCGAGACACCGGGGAGCTGTTTTTT.